The source of this T cell receptor beta chain is a study of T cell responses to AZD1222 COVID-19 vaccine. Profiled with immunoSEQ multiplex PCR; TCRdb holds only in-frame clones, not every one. The repertoire has about 100,000 clones, over 75% of them found once; the top ten carry roughly 10%. Trimming removed 6 bases from V and 9 bases from J; junction bases left unmatched: 4. In germline, CDR1 is MNHEY, CDR2 SMNVEV (reference sequence). The CDR3 covers 14 residues. The sample here was peripheral blood, taken 28 days after the second AZD1222 dose. The sequence came from an adult who received the AZD1222 COVID-19 vaccine. The chain recombines TRBV27 with TRBJ1-6; 11 nucleotides match TRBD1. CDR3 sequence: CASRDRGLSSPLHF. DNA of the CDR3: TGTGCCAGCAGGGACAGGGGGCTGAGTTCACCCCTCCACTTT.